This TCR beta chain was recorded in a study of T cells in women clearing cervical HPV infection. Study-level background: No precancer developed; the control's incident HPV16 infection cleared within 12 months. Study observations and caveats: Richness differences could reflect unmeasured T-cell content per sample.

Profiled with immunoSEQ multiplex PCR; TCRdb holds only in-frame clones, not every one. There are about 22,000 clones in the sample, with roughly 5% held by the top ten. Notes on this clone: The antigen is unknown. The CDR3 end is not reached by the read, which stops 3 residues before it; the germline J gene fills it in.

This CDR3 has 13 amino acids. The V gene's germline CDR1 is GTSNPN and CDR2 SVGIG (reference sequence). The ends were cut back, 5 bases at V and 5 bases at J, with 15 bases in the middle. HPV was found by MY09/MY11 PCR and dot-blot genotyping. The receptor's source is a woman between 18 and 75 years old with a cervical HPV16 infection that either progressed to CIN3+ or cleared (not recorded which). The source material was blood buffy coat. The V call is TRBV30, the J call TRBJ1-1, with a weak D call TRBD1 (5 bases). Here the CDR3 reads CAWSKGSSTEAFF. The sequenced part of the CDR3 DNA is TGTGCCTGGTCCAAGGGGAGCAGTACTGAA.